These 6 T cell receptor beta chains originate from one sample sequenced in a study of glioma-infiltrating T cells. TCR alpha and beta CDR3 regions were amplified from RNA using iRepertoire nested multiplex PCR. TCRdb re-called the multiplex PCR reads through MiXCR, storing one row per CDR3 protein. The sample contains about 210,000 distinct CDR3 sequences, around 32% of which appear only once. The sequencing sample was made of glioma tissue, nonneoplastic brain tissue, or PBMCs (not recorded which). These receptors all come from a human donor with low-grade glioma or glioblastoma, undergoing nonglioma brain surgery, or in good health (not recorded which).

The table lists this clonotype with many counts. The chain combines TRBV5-1 with TRBJ2-5; D perhaps matches TRBD2 (5 bases). This CDR3 comprises 12 residues. Germline-derived CDR1 and CDR2 are SGHRS and YFSETQ. With 6 bases removed from V and 4 bases from J, the gap between germline ends came to 10 bases. The CDR3 nucleotides read TGCGCCAGCAACGGGGTGGTAGAGACCCAGTACTTC. It translates to CASNGVVETQYF.

This clonotype showed up many times. The chain recombines TRBV5-1 with TRBJ1-6; the D is unclear. V was shortened by 0 bases and J by 7 bases, with 14 bases between the two germline ends. CDR1 and CDR2 (germline): SGHRS, YFSETQ. CDR3 length: 16 residues. The CDR3 region has the DNA TGCGCCAGCAGCTTGGAGGCAGCCAGCCAGAATTCACCCCTCCACTTT. Encoded protein: CASSLEAASQNSPLHF.

This clonotype was seen ten or more times. CDR3 loop: CSASNEQFF. The CDR3 coding sequence is TGCAGTGCTAGCAATGAGCAGTTCTTC. This chain connects TRBV20-1 to TRBJ2-1; D uncertain. This CDR3 is built from 9 residues. Germline assignment: CDR1 DFQATT and CDR2 SNEGSKA (reference sequence). Trimming took off 3 bases at V and 6 bases at J, with 0 bases between the two ends.

Concerning this clonotype itself: A much larger clone differs from this one at a single base, so this may be a read error. V usage is TRBV10-3 and J usage is TRBJ2-3; TRBD2 matches 8 bases. Unmatched junction bases numbered 9, after V lost 5 bases and J lost 2 bases. The CDR3 runs 16 residues. Germline V CDR1 and CDR2: ENHRY, SYGVKD. CDR3 amino acids: CAISRFSGTITDTQYF. CDR3 nucleotide sequence: TGTGCCATCAGTAGGTTTAGCGGGACCATCACAGATACGCAGTATTTT.

J is TRBJ1-4 and V is TRBV2, with D unresolved. Deletions cut 8 bases from V and 4 bases from J, with 11 bases between. CDR1 and CDR2 from the germline V gene are SNHLY and FYNNEI. The CDR3 covers 13 residues. CDR3 protein: CASQGLLNEKLFF. The CDR3 DNA reads TGTGCCAGCCAAGGCTTGCTTAATGAAAAACTGTTTTTT.

V and J are TRBV27 and TRBJ1-1; D may be TRBD1 (5 bases). The CDR3 contains 18 residues. The V gene's germline CDR1 is MNHEY and CDR2 SMNVEV (reference sequence). V lost 11 bases, J lost 6 bases, and 34 bases lay in between. CDR3 in DNA: TGTGCCCTCCTTGTAACTCCAGGAGGGGCAGGCATCGTCGCTGAAGCTTTCTTT. Translating gives CALLVTPGGAGIVAEAFF.